This T cell receptor (beta chain) comes out of a study of T cell responses to AZD1222 COVID-19 vaccine. Findings of the study overall: Females made up more of the donors, who were largely white British, and clonal diversity may have come out too low.

Sequencing used immunoSEQ multiplex PCR; TCRdb keeps in-frame clones, though not all of them. Of 160,000 or so clones detected, 88% appear once; the ten largest clones hold over 4.5%. With respect to this clone: Its antigen is undetermined.

Sample: peripheral blood, taken on day 0 of AZD1222 vaccination. The clonotype originates from an adult in good health.

The CDR3 loop reads CAQNGYEQYF. The CDR3 DNA is TGTGCCCAAAACGGGTACGAGCAGTACTTC. This chain connects TRBV5-8 to TRBJ2-7; D not certain. The CDR3 extends over 10 amino acids. From germline, CDR1 is SGHTS and CDR2 YDEGEE. V lost 10 bases and J 4 bases, leaving 9 bases between the germline ends.